These 22 T cell receptor beta chains came from one sample sequenced in a study of preoperative IRX-2 immunotherapy in early breast cancer. Assay used: immunoSEQ multiplex PCR; TCRdb lists only in-frame clones, some missing. The sample yields approximately 5,500 clones, over 60% seen once. Treatment meaning: preoperative locoregional IRX-2 cytokine immunotherapy. Sequencing used tumor tissue, obtained before IRX-2 immunotherapy. These receptors originate from a human donor with breast cancer.

The chain links TRBV11-3 to TRBJ2-5; D possibly corresponds to TRBD2 (5 bases). CDR1 SGHNT and CDR2 YENEEA come from the germline V gene. Between the trimmed V and J ends, which lost 5 bases and 5 bases, there was a span of 21 bases. The CDR3 covers 16 residues. The CDR3 DNA is TGTGCCAGCAGCCTCCCCCCGGCTGGCGGGCGCGAGACCCAGTACTTC. It encodes CASSLPPAGGRETQYF.

The chain is built from TRBV19 and TRBJ1-1; D remains ambiguous. V was pared by 5 bases and J by 3 bases, with 7 bases between. The CDR3 runs to 12 residues. Germline lookup yields CDR1 LNHDA and CDR2 SQIVND (reference sequence). The DNA for the CDR3 is TGTGCCAGTAGTGGCCAGTACACTGAAGCTTTCTTT. Protein sequence: CASSGQYTEAFF.

The rearrangement uses TRBV11-3 and TRBJ1-5, with D hard to call. The V end lost 3 bases, the J end lost 1 base, and 7 bases lay between the germline ends. CDR3 size: 14 residues. Germline CDR1 reads SGHNT; CDR2 reads YENEEA. The CDR3 DNA reads TGTGCCAGCAGCTTGATGGTCAGCAATCAGCCCCAGCATTTT. This sequence encodes CASSLMVSNQPQHF. Supplemented by reference TRBV11-3 and TRBJ1-5, the full variable domain reads EAGVVQSPRYKIIEKKQPVAFWCNPISGHNTLYWYLQNLGQGPELLIRYENEEAVDDSQLPKDRFSAERLKGVDSTLKIQPAELGDSAVYLCASSLMVSNQPQHFGDGTRLSIL.

The J gene is TRBJ2-2, the V gene TRBV9, with D hard to call. V was shortened by 3 bases and J by 2 bases, with 5 bases between the two germline ends. Germline lookup yields CDR1 SGDLS and CDR2 YYNGEE. This CDR3 is 13 amino acids long. The CDR3 protein is CASSARNTGELFF. The CDR3 DNA is TGTGCCAGCAGCGCGCGTAACACCGGGGAGCTGTTTTTT.

This chain links TRBV5-1 with TRBJ2-1, with TRBD2 matching over 7 bases. V shed 3 bases and J 5 bases; nucleotides not matched to a gene: 5. CDR3 length: 14 amino acids. Germline V gene sequence: CDR1 SGHRS, CDR2 YFSETQ. The CDR3 DNA reads TGCGCCAGCAGCTCGGGGGGAAAAGACAATGAGCAGTTCTTC. Residues: CASSSGGKDNEQFF.

The chain is built from TRBV30 and TRBJ1-5; D unresolved. Trimming removed 2 bases from V and 0 bases from J, with 5 bases in between. CDR3 size: 13 residues. Per the germline V gene, CDR1 is GTSNPN and CDR2 is SVGIG (reference sequence). CDR3 sequence reads: CAWSRNSNQPQHF. CDR3 nucleotides: TGTGCCTGGAGTCGGAATAGCAATCAGCCCCAGCATTTT.

V and J are TRBV25-1 and TRBJ1-2, with 9 nucleotides matching TRBD1. The CDR3 totals 15 residues. Germline V CDR1 and CDR2: MGHDK, SYGVNS. The V segment lost 7 bases and the J segment 2 bases; nucleotides outside the gene matches: 8. The CDR3 sequence is CASIGTGRVNYGYTF. The CDR3, as DNA: TGTGCCAGCATTGGGACAGGGAGGGTAAACTATGGCTACACCTTC.

This clone was found a few times. The CDR3 reads CASSPPVGADTIYF. CDR3 nucleotides: TGTGCCAGCTCACCACCGGTCGGGGCGGACACCATATATTTT. The gene calls are TRBV18 and TRBJ1-3; D may be TRBD1 (5 bases). Germline V lookup: CDR1 KGHSH, CDR2 LQKENI. The CDR3 has 14 amino acids. V gave up 0 bases and J gave up 8 bases, with 11 bases separating them.

The genes are TRBV11-3 and TRBJ2-7, with TRBD2 matching 11 bases. Trimming took 7 bases from V and 0 from J; bases not matched to a gene: 8. The CDR3 has 16 residues. Germline loops: CDR1 SGHNT, CDR2 YENEEA. The CDR3 protein is CASNPLTSGNSYEQYF. The CDR3 nucleotides are TGTGCCAGCAACCCCTTGACTAGCGGGAACTCCTACGAGCAGTACTTC.

The chain recombines TRBV11-3 with TRBJ2-3; D remains unclear. CDR3 length: 14 residues. Germline CDR1 is SGHNT and CDR2 is YENEEA. The germline V and J ends were trimmed by 1 base and 0 bases, with 5 bases remaining between them. The CDR3 DNA sequence: TGTGCCAGCAGCTTAGGGGCTAGCACAGATACGCAGTATTTT. It specifies CASSLGASTDTQYF. The whole variable domain, filled in from reference TRBV11-3 and TRBJ2-3, reads EAGVVQSPRYKIIEKKQPVAFWCNPISGHNTLYWYLQNLGQGPELLIRYENEEAVDDSQLPKDRFSAERLKGVDSTLKIQPAELGDSAVYLCASSLGASTDTQYFGPGTRLTVL.

The CDR3 loop is CASRDSGVRWVEQFF. In DNA form, the CDR3 reads TGTGCCAGCAGGGATAGCGGGGTGCGATGGGTTGAGCAGTTCTTC. V usage is TRBV6-8 and J usage is TRBJ2-1; 8 bases line up with TRBD2. This CDR3 comprises 15 residues. The V gene's germline CDR1 is MNHGY and CDR2 SAAAGT. After removal of 6 bases from V and 9 bases from J, the junction contained 13 bases not matched to a gene.

This clone was found a few times. This chain connects TRBV19 to TRBJ1-4; weak D call: TRBD1 (5 bases). The CDR3 is 14 residues long. V was pared by 4 bases and J by 4 bases, with 10 bases between. CDR1 is LNHDA and CDR2 is SQIVND in the germline V gene (reference sequence). CDR3 nucleotides: TGTGCCAGTAGTACCGGGACTGATAATGAAAAACTGTTTTTT. Translating gives CASSTGTDNEKLFF.

CDR3 region: CASSRLGSYEKLFF. CDR3 bases: TGTGCCAGCAGCCGTCTTGGGAGCTACGAAAAACTGTTTTTT. The J gene is TRBJ1-4, the V gene TRBV11-3; D gene uncertain. The germline V gene has CDR1 SGHNT and CDR2 YENEEA. The CDR3 covers 14 residues. Trimming shortened V by 5 bases and J by 8 bases, and 15 bases separated the two germline ends. The entire variable domain, with the rest obtained from reference TRBV11-3 and TRBJ1-4, is as follows: EAGVVQSPRYKIIEKKQPVAFWCNPISGHNTLYWYLQNLGQGPELLIRYENEEAVDDSQLPKDRFSAERLKGVDSTLKIQPAELGDSAVYLCASSRLGSYEKLFFGSGTQLSVL.

With respect to this clone: The junction departs from the called germline gene at one end, perhaps through a read error. V gene TRBV7-6 combines with J gene TRBJ2-3; 12 positions agree with TRBD2. Looked up from germline, CDR1 is SGHVS and CDR2 is FNYEAQ. This CDR3 region has 16 residues. The CDR3 loop is CASSRGTSGYADTQYF. In nucleotides, the CDR3 is TGTGCTAGCAGCCGTGGGACTAGCGGGTACGCAGATACGCAGTATTTT.

This rearrangement joins TRBV6-8 to TRBJ2-1, with TRBD2 matching over 10 bases. This CDR3 is 18 amino acids long. V trimming: 0 bases; J trimming: 6 bases; junction bases outside the gene matches: 11. CDR1 MNHGY and CDR2 SAAAGT come from the germline V gene. The CDR3 sequence is CASSYSISGRSYGNEQFF. In DNA form, the CDR3 reads TGTGCCAGCAGTTACTCGATTAGCGGGAGGTCATATGGCAATGAGCAGTTCTTC.

The rearrangement joins TRBV6-8 to TRBJ2-1, with 16 bases that match TRBD2. The trim removed 6 bases at V and 3 bases at J, leaving 14 bases unmatched. Per the germline V gene, CDR1 is MNHGY and CDR2 is SAAAGT. The CDR3 consists of 20 residues. CDR3 DNA sequence: TGTGCCAGCAGACCCTCCCCGGGACTAGCGGGAGGGCCCAACTACAATGAGCAGTTCTTC. Amino acids: CASRPSPGLAGGPNYNEQFF.

This clone appeared a single time. CDR3 sequence reads: CAITGGEMMPQHF. The CDR3 nucleotides read TGTGCCATTACAGGGGGCGAAATGATGCCCCAGCATTTT. The chain recombines TRBV6-4 with TRBJ1-5, with TRBD1 matching over 9 bases. The CDR3 totals 13 residues. V lost 10 bases, J lost 9 bases, and 10 bases stayed unmatched. The germline CDR1 and CDR2 sequences are MRHNA and SNTAGT.

This clone has a handful of counts. The chain uses TRBV23-1 and TRBJ1-2; D not resolved. TRBV23-1 is identified as an open reading frame with a role that is uncertain. With 6 bases removed from V and 4 bases from J, the gap between germline ends came to 12 bases. The CDR3 consists of 13 residues. The CDR3 loop is CASSKYPGYGYTF. The CDR3 nucleotides are TGCGCCAGCAGCAAATATCCTGGCTATGGCTACACCTTC.

Regarding this clone: Other DNA sequences within the sample encode an identical CDR3. The V and J genes are TRBV28 and TRBJ1-5; 9 bases fit TRBD1. The germline V gene encodes CDR1 MDHEN and CDR2 SYDVKM. V shed 2 bases and J 3 bases; nucleotides not matched to a gene: 8. This CDR3 has 17 amino acids. CDR3 residues: CASSLTATGGINQPQHF. The CDR3 nucleotides read TGTGCCAGCAGTTTAACAGCGACAGGGGGGATCAATCAGCCCCAGCATTTT.

The J gene is TRBJ2-3, the V gene TRBV29-1; D remains ambiguous. This CDR3 contains 13 residues. The germline gives CDR1 SQVTM, CDR2 ANQGSEA. V was shortened by 7 bases and J by 3 bases, with 14 bases between the two germline ends. For the CDR3, the DNA is TGCAGCGCCCGGTTAGCTGGGACAGATACGCAGTATTTT. This encodes CSARLAGTDTQYF.

This chain joins TRBV10-3 and TRBJ1-1; D gene uncertain. The V gene lost 0 bases and the J gene lost 6 bases, with 11 bases spanning the gap. The CDR3 has 14 residues. Looked up from germline, CDR1 is ENHRY and CDR2 is SYGVKD. The CDR3 sequence is CAISESGGGPEAFF. CDR3 bases: TGTGCCATCAGTGAGTCGGGAGGAGGCCCTGAAGCTTTCTTT.

This clone is medium-sized by share. The chain recombines TRBV6-8 with TRBJ1-5; D perhaps matches TRBD1 (5 bases). CDR1 and CDR2 (germline): MNHGY, SAAAGT. Trimming removed 6 bases from V and 3 bases from J, with 18 bases in between. This CDR3 comprises 16 residues. The CDR3 nucleotides are TGTGCCAGCAGCCGGGGGGTAGAAGGGCTCAATCAGCCCCAGCATTTT. Translating gives CASSRGVEGLNQPQHF.